This T cell receptor (beta chain) is drawn from a study of liver allograft versus peripheral blood T cells. Background on the study: Repertoires from peripheral blood of liver transplant recipients were compared with those inside their transplanted livers. General observations from the study: Liver allograft and peripheral blood T cell receptor repertoires reportedly differed.

Germline V gene sequence: CDR1 DFQATT, CDR2 SNEGSKA (reference sequence). CDR3 length: 13 amino acids. Trimming cost V 5 bases and J 6 bases, with 16 bases left between them. Regarding this clonotype: Its antigen is unidentified.

From the reads, TCRdb called clonotypes with MiXCR, one entry per CDR3 protein. The table records 15,000 or so distinct CDR3 sequences, more than 20% of them present only once. V and J are TRBV20-1 and TRBJ1-2; D might be TRBD1 (5 bases). The sequence was obtained from a human patient who had a liver transplant. Some T cells may be provided by the graft donor. The CDR3 loop is CSAGGGGFDGYTF. The CDR3 nucleotides are TGCAGTGCTGGGGGTGGAGGTTTCGATGGCTACACCTTC.